A single sample is the source of the 24 T cell receptor beta chains below, sequenced in a study of OX40 agonist ivuxolimab in advanced cancers. Profiling relied on immunoSEQ multiplex PCR, and the TCRdb table lists in-frame clones only, not all of them. The sample has roughly 25,000 clones, 76% seen once. The material sequenced was CD4+ or CD8+ T cells sorted from blood, taken in a trial of the OX40 agonist ivuxolimab. These receptor sequences come from an adult with an advanced solid tumor such as melanoma, head and neck, liver or kidney cancer.

The chain joins TRBV6-6 to TRBJ1-6; D unresolved. The V end lost 4 bases, the J end lost 4 bases, and 8 bases lay between the germline ends. Germline V gene sequence: CDR1 MNHNY, CDR2 SVGAGI (reference sequence). This CDR3 contains 14 residues. CDR3 nucleotide sequence: TGTGCCAGCAGTTGGGAACAGTATAATTCACCCCTCCACTTT. Its protein is CASSWEQYNSPLHF.

A single count supports this clone. The chain couples TRBV6-5 to TRBJ1-1; the D is unclear. V was pared by 6 bases and J by 2 bases, with 16 bases between. Germline assignment: CDR1 MNHEY and CDR2 SVGAGI. The CDR3 is made up of 15 amino acids. The DNA for the CDR3 is TGTGCCAGCAGCCCTAACCCACGACCAAACACTGAAGCTTTCTTT. Translated, it gives CASSPNPRPNTEAFF.

The rearrangement links TRBV7-3 to TRBJ2-1; no firm D call. The CDR3 runs to 14 residues. Germline CDR1 reads SGHTA; CDR2 reads FQGTGA. V lost 5 bases and J lost 3, with 11 bases in between. CDR3 in amino acids: CASSPTKDYNEQFF. The CDR3 nucleotides are TGTGCCAGCAGCCCCACTAAGGACTACAATGAGCAGTTCTTC.

The rearrangement uses TRBV11-2 and TRBJ2-7; 9 nucleotides match TRBD1. The CDR3 has 15 residues. J was trimmed by 2 bases and V by 5 bases; bases with no gene match: 7. Germline V CDR1 and CDR2: SGHAT, FQNNGV. DNA for the CDR3: TGTGCCAGCAGCCCCCAGACAGGGGGTCCCTACGAGCAGTACTTC. The encoded protein is CASSPQTGGPYEQYF.

The chain carries TRBV28 and TRBJ2-5, with D possibly being TRBD2 (6 bases). V was shortened by 3 bases and J by 11 bases, with 22 bases between the two germline ends. Per the germline V gene, CDR1 is MDHEN and CDR2 is SYDVKM. The CDR3 is made up of 15 amino acids. CDR3 loop: CASSFIGGITKEQYF. In DNA form, the CDR3 reads TGTGCCAGCAGTTTTATAGGAGGGATAACGAAAGAGCAGTACTTC. The full variable domain, completed using reference TRBV28 and TRBJ2-5, is DVKVTQSSRYLVKRTGEKVFLECVQDMDHENMFWYRQDPGLGLRLIYFSYDVKMKEKGDIPEGYSVSREKKERFSLILESASTNQTSMYLCASSFIGGITKEQYFGPGTRLLVL.

The V gene is TRBV19, the J gene TRBJ1-4; a weak D match, TRBD1 (6 bases). Germline lookup yields CDR1 LNHDA and CDR2 SQIVND (reference sequence). V shed 3 bases and J shed 5 bases, with 13 bases lying between them. The CDR3 covers 15 residues. CDR3 region: CASSMNDRWNEKLFF. CDR3 nucleotides: TGTGCCAGTAGTATGAACGACAGGTGGAATGAAAAACTGTTTTTT.

The chain employs TRBV6-6 and TRBJ1-2; perhaps TRBD1 as D (6 bases). Trimming pared 0 bases from V and 0 bases from J, leaving 8 bases between. Germline V gene sequence: CDR1 MNHNY, CDR2 SVGAGI (reference sequence). The CDR3 contains 15 residues. The CDR3 nucleotides read TGTGCCAGCAGTTACTCAACAGGGTCTAACTATGGCTACACCTTC. Translated, it gives CASSYSTGSNYGYTF.

The chain recombines TRBV7-9 with TRBJ2-7, with D maybe TRBD2 (6 bases). The V end lost 1 base, the J end lost 2 bases, and 9 bases lay between the germline ends. Germline CDR1 SEHNR, CDR2 FQNEAQ (reference sequence). The CDR3 is 14 residues long. The CDR3 here is CASSLGGDAYEQYF. The CDR3 nucleotides read TGTGCCAGCAGCTTAGGCGGGGACGCCTACGAGCAGTACTTC. Full variable domain (missing parts from reference TRBV7-9 and TRBJ2-7): DTGVSQNPRHKITKRGQNVTFRCDPISEHNRLYWYRQTLGQGPEFLTYFQNEAQLEKSRLLSDRFSAERPKGSFSTLEIQRTEQGDSAMYLCASSLGGDAYEQYFGPGTRLTVT.

Only a few counts were recorded for this clone. The chain links TRBV19 to TRBJ2-3, with TRBD2 matching 11 bases. Germline CDR1 is LNHDA and CDR2 is SQIVND (reference sequence). V dropped 6 bases and J dropped 6; count of bases not matched to a gene: 8. The CDR3 contains 15 residues. CDR3 DNA sequence: TGTGCCAGTAGCCTTAGCGGGGGGGCGGGCGATACGCAGTATTTT. This codes for CASSLSGGAGDTQYF.

The V gene is TRBV6-5, the J gene TRBJ2-3; 8 nucleotides match TRBD2. The CDR3 sequence is 15 residues long. CDR1 and CDR2 from the germline V gene are MNHEY and SVGAGI. V dropped 6 bases and J dropped 6; count of bases not matched to a gene: 11. The CDR3 DNA sequence: TGTGCCAGCAGCGTTCGGGGGGGGGCAAGCGATACGCAGTATTTT. Its protein product is CASSVRGGASDTQYF.

The chain links TRBV7-2 to TRBJ2-7; possibly TRBD1 for D (7 bases). CDR3 length: 14 amino acids. Trimming shortened V by 2 bases and J by 4 bases, and 12 bases separated the two germline ends. Germline-derived CDR1 and CDR2 are SGHTA and FQGNSA. CDR3 loop: CASSLTSGGYEQYF. The CDR3 DNA reads TGTGCCAGCAGCTTAACGTCAGGGGGGTACGAGCAGTACTTC.

The V and J genes are TRBV5-1 and TRBJ2-2, with 7 bases that match TRBD1. The CDR3 length is 14 residues. In germline, CDR1 is SGHRS, CDR2 YFSETQ. J lost 5 bases, V lost 4 bases, and 5 bases had no gene match. CDR3 in DNA: TGCGCCAGCAGCCCGGGACAGAATACCGGGGAGCTGTTTTTT. It encodes CASSPGQNTGELFF.

This sequence joins TRBV2 and TRBJ1-5; D possibly corresponds to TRBD1 (5 bases). The germline CDR1 and CDR2 sequences are SNHLY and FYNNEI. Trimming pared 2 bases from V and 4 bases from J, leaving 12 bases between. This CDR3 region has 15 residues. The CDR3 loop reads CASSELSGRNQPQHF. CDR3 sequence (DNA): TGTGCCAGCAGTGAATTGTCAGGGAGGAATCAGCCCCAGCATTTT.

The rearrangement links TRBV2 to TRBJ1-1; D gene unclear. CDR3 length: 14 residues. With 0 bases removed from V and 4 bases from J, the gap between germline ends came to 9 bases. Looked up from germline, CDR1 is SNHLY and CDR2 is FYNNEI. The CDR3 loop is CASSEATWGTEAFF. The CDR3 coding sequence is TGTGCCAGCAGTGAAGCAACATGGGGCACTGAAGCTTTCTTT.

The V gene is TRBV10-3, the J gene TRBJ2-3; 9 positions match TRBD1. From germline, CDR1 is ENHRY and CDR2 SYGVKD. V shed 6 bases and J 1 base; nucleotides not matched to a gene: 2. The CDR3 is made up of 14 amino acids. The CDR3 coding sequence is TGTGCCATCAGCAGGACAGGGGGCACAGATACGCAGTATTTT. Translation gives CAISRTGGTDTQYF.

The chain combines TRBV5-1 with TRBJ2-3, with D unresolved. This CDR3 contains 14 residues. Per germline, CDR1 SGHRS and CDR2 YFSETQ. V lost 4 bases and J 5 bases, leaving 14 bases between the germline ends. CDR3 in DNA: TGCGCCAGCAGCACGAAGGTGGGTGGAGATACGCAGTATTTT. Its translation: CASSTKVGGDTQYF.

In this sample, this clone turned up once. The V and J genes are TRBV19 and TRBJ1-4; D is perhaps TRBD1 (5 bases). The germline CDR1 and CDR2 sequences are LNHDA and SQIVND (reference sequence). The CDR3 extends over 14 amino acids. The V and J ends lost 3 bases and 5 bases respectively, with 10 bases between them. CDR3 in DNA: TGTGCCAGTAGTATCGGGGGTCGAAATGAAAAACTGTTTTTT. It specifies CASSIGGRNEKLFF. The full variable domain, completed using reference TRBV19 and TRBJ1-4, is DGGITQSPKYLFRKEGQNVTLSCEQNLNHDAMYWYRQDPGQGLRLIYYSQIVNDFQKGDIAEGYSVSREKKESFPLTVTSAQKNPTAFYLCASSIGGRNEKLFFGSGTQLSVL.

The J gene is TRBJ2-1, the V gene TRBV5-6; the match to TRBD2 covers 9 bases. V was clipped by 3 bases and J by 6 bases; unmatched bases: 10. Germline V gives CDR1 SGHDT, CDR2 YYEEEE. The length of the CDR3 is 16 residues. The CDR3: CASSYYSGGPFNEQFF. CDR3 bases: TGTGCCAGCAGCTACTATAGCGGGGGCCCATTCAATGAGCAGTTCTTC.

The chain carries TRBV18 and TRBJ2-1; D possibly corresponds to TRBD2 (5 bases). Germline V gene lookup returns CDR1 KGHSH and CDR2 LQKENI. CDR3 size: 16 residues. V was trimmed by 3 bases and J by 4 bases, leaving 16 bases between them. The CDR3 bases are TGTGCCAGCTCACCGGGAGTGTCGACACCGTACAATGAGCAGTTCTTC. Protein: CASSPGVSTPYNEQFF.

The chain joins TRBV10-1 to TRBJ1-4; 7 nucleotides agree with TRBD1. Germline V gene sequence: CDR1 WNHNN, CDR2 SYGVQD (reference sequence). Germline trimming cut 5 bases from V and 5 bases from J; bases unmatched to any gene: 5. This CDR3 has 14 residues. The CDR3 DNA follows: TGCGCCAGCAGTTCGGGACAGAGAAATGAAAAACTGTTTTTT. Translation gives CASSSGQRNEKLFF.

This chain links TRBV6-5 with TRBJ1-5, with D maybe TRBD1 (5 bases). The germline V gene has CDR1 MNHEY and CDR2 SVGAGI. This CDR3 has 13 amino acids. V lost 6 bases to trimming and J lost 4 bases, with 10 bases between them. Here the CDR3 reads CASSGALNQPQHF. In DNA form, the CDR3 reads TGTGCCAGCAGCGGGGCCCTGAATCAGCCCCAGCATTTT.

J is TRBJ2-1 and V is TRBV2; D is undetermined. V was clipped by 2 bases and J by 9 bases, with 14 bases between them. The CDR3 length is 14 residues. Germline V gives CDR1 SNHLY, CDR2 FYNNEI. Written as DNA, the CDR3 is TGTGCCAGCAGTGAACGTTGGGTGAACGGTGAGCAGTTCTTC. This translates into CASSERWVNGEQFF.

This sequence joins TRBV25-1 and TRBJ1-2, with TRBD1 matching over 9 bases. J was trimmed by 5 bases and V by 4 bases; bases with no gene match: 8. Germline CDR1 MGHDK, CDR2 SYGVNS. The CDR3 extends over 15 amino acids. CDR3 bases: TGTGCCAGCAGTGGCAACAGGGGGCGCGGATATGGCTACACCTTC. Amino acids: CASSGNRGRGYGYTF.

In this sample, this clone turned up a few times. The rearrangement uses TRBV5-1 and TRBJ2-1, with D perhaps matching TRBD2 (6 bases). V lost 3 bases to trimming and J lost 4 bases, with 20 bases between them. The CDR3 consists of 17 residues. Germline CDR1 SGHRS, CDR2 YFSETQ. The CDR3 here is CASSSGEWGGAYNEQFF. DNA of the CDR3: TGCGCCAGCAGCTCCGGGGAGTGGGGCGGGGCGTACAATGAGCAGTTCTTC.